The sequence of this T cell receptor (beta chain) was determined in a study of T cell changes during pregnancy in multiple sclerosis. This table comes from immunoSEQ multiplex PCR, and its TCRdb copy is limited to in-frame clones, with some not included. The sample includes about 86,000 clones, approximately 89% of them seen just once. Trimming at V came to 2 bases and at J to 8 bases, leaving 6 bases not matched to a gene. The germline V gene encodes CDR1 MNHEY and CDR2 SVGAGI. The CDR3 totals 14 residues. The sequenced sample was peripheral blood, obtained in the first trimester of pregnancy. The chain links TRBV6-5 to TRBJ2-1, with 7 bases fitting TRBD2. The sequence was collected from a female donor in good health, enrolled as a control in a pregnancy study. The CDR3 DNA reads as TGTGCCAGCAGTTACGACGGGGGGATTGATGAGCAGTTCTTC. This encodes CASSYDGGIDEQFF.